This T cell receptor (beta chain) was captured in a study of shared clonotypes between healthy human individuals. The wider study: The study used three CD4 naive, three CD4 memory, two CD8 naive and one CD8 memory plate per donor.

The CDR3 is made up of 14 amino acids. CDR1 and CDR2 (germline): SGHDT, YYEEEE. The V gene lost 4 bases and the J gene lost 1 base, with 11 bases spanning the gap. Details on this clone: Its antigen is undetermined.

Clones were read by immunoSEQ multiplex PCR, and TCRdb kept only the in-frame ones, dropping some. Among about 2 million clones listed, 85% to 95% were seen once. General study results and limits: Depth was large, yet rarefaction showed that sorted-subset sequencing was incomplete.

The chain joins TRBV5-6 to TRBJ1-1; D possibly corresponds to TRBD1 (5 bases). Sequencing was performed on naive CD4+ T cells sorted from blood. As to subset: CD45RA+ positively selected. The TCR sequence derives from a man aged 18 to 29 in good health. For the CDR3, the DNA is TGTGCCAGCAGCGCTACTACAGGGAACACTGAAGCTTTCTTT. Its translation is CASSATTGNTEAFF.